A single sample is the source of the 14 T cell receptor beta chains below, sequenced in a study of OX40 agonist ivuxolimab in advanced cancers. Libraries were prepared by immunoSEQ multiplex PCR; TCRdb keeps only in-frame clonotypes and omits some of them. Here the sample spans 80,000 to 100,000 clones, approximately 94% being singletons. This specimen consisted of CD4+ or CD8+ T cells sorted from blood, obtained in a trial of the OX40 agonist ivuxolimab. The source is an adult with an advanced solid tumor such as melanoma, head and neck, liver or kidney cancer.

The chain has TRBV28 and TRBJ1-5; D is undetermined. V was trimmed by 4 bases and J by 4 bases, leaving 8 bases between them. Germline CDR1 MDHEN, CDR2 SYDVKM. CDR3 length: 13 amino acids. The CDR3 region has the DNA TGTGCCAGCAGTTGGGCAGAGAATCAGCCCCAGCATTTT. This sequence encodes CASSWAENQPQHF.

CDR3 sequence (DNA): TGTGCCAGCAGTCAGCGGGATAAGCCTGAGCAGTTCTTC. Translating it yields CASSQRDKPEQFF. The chain is built from TRBV25-1 and TRBJ2-1, with TRBD2 matching over 7 bases. CDR3 length: 13 residues. Unmatched junction bases numbered 7, after V lost 5 bases and J lost 9 bases. The germline V gene has CDR1 MGHDK and CDR2 SYGVNS.

In its sample, this clone was seen a few times. The V gene is TRBV5-6, the J gene TRBJ1-3; D uncertain. The CDR3 is made up of 15 amino acids. Germline CDR1 and CDR2: SGHDT and YYEEEE. Trimming removed 4 bases from V and 0 bases from J, with 11 bases in between. This CDR3 is CASSPDVSSGNTIYF. DNA of the CDR3: TGTGCCAGCAGCCCGGACGTAAGCTCTGGAAACACCATATATTTT.

A single count supports this clone. The chain carries TRBV12-5 and TRBJ2-1; 8 bases line up with TRBD1. The CDR3 consists of 18 residues. Germline values: CDR1 LGHNT, CDR2 FRNRAP. V was clipped by 0 bases and J by 7 bases; unmatched bases: 14. The CDR3 is CASGLVGKGLDRANEQFF. The CDR3 nucleotides read TGTGCTAGTGGTTTGGTAGGGAAGGGGTTGGACAGGGCAAATGAGCAGTTCTTC. Full variable domain (rest looked up from reference TRBV12-5 and TRBJ2-1): DARVTQTPRHKVTEMGQEVTMRCQPILGHNTVFWYRQTMMQGLELLAYFRNRAPLDDSGMPKDRFSAEMPDATLATLKIQPSEPRDSAVYFCASGLVGKGLDRANEQFFGPGTRLTVL.

The chain carries TRBV10-3 and TRBJ1-3; no definite D call. The CDR3 has 13 amino acids. Trimming took 4 bases from V and 4 from J, leaving 8 bases between them. Germline V gene lookup returns CDR1 ENHRY and CDR2 SYGVKD. In nucleotides, the CDR3 is TGTGCCATCAGTGTAGACACAGGAAACACCATATATTTT. Translating it yields CAISVDTGNTIYF.

J is TRBJ2-2 and V is TRBV29-1, with 7 bases lining up with TRBD2. V lost 4 bases, J lost 3 bases, and 5 bases stayed unmatched. This CDR3 is 14 amino acids long. Germline lookup yields CDR1 SQVTM and CDR2 ANQGSEA. This CDR3 is CSVGGTTDTGELFF. DNA for the CDR3: TGCAGCGTTGGTGGGACTACCGACACCGGGGAGCTGTTTTTT.

This chain uses TRBV28 with TRBJ1-1; TRBD1 agrees at 7 bases. The germline V gene has CDR1 MDHEN and CDR2 SYDVKM. The CDR3 runs 17 residues. With 2 bases clipped from V and 2 bases from J, the junction kept 11 bases outside the gene matches. The CDR3 DNA follows: TGTGCCAGCAGTTTAGAGCGGGGCAGGGGGTTCAACACTGAAGCTTTCTTT. Its translation is CASSLERGRGFNTEAFF.

The CDR3: CASSFPTGLTYEQYF. Written as DNA, the CDR3 is TGTGCCAGCAGCTTCCCGACAGGGCTTACCTACGAGCAGTACTTC. The chain joins TRBV7-9 to TRBJ2-7; 7 nucleotides match TRBD1. V dropped 3 bases and J dropped 2; count of bases not matched to a gene: 7. Germline CDR1 reads SEHNR; CDR2 reads FQNEAQ (reference sequence). This CDR3 contains 15 residues.

This chain links TRBV19 with TRBJ2-1; unclear D gene. V shed 1 base and J shed 2 bases, with 6 bases lying between them. The CDR3 contains 14 residues. Germline lookup yields CDR1 LNHDA and CDR2 SQIVND (reference sequence). The CDR3: CASSIGPTYNEQFF. In DNA, the CDR3 is TGTGCCAGTAGTATAGGGCCAACCTACAATGAGCAGTTCTTC.

Comments on this clone: Distinct nucleotide sequences in the sample also encode this CDR3. This rearrangement joins TRBV6-5 to TRBJ2-5; a weak D match, TRBD1 (5 bases). V lost 6 bases to trimming and J lost 5 bases, with 16 bases between them. Germline V gene sequence: CDR1 MNHEY, CDR2 SVGAGI. There are 14 residues in the CDR3. This CDR3 is CASRVQGGRETQYF. CDR3 in DNA: TGTGCCAGCAGGGTTCAGGGTGGACGGGAGACCCAGTACTTC.

This chain uses TRBV27 with TRBJ2-5, with D tentatively TRBD1 (5 bases). V dropped 5 bases and J dropped 1 base, with 11 bases sitting between them. This CDR3 contains 14 residues. Germline loops: CDR1 MNHEY, CDR2 SMNVEV (reference sequence). CDR3 bases: TGTGCCAGCAGTCCAGGGTTGATCCAAGAGACCCAGTACTTC. Its protein product is CASSPGLIQETQYF.

The chain couples TRBV6-5 to TRBJ1-2, with TRBD1 matching over 8 bases. CDR3 length equals 14 residues. Germline-derived CDR1 and CDR2 are MNHEY and SVGAGI. V lost 6 bases, J lost 4 bases, and 7 bases stayed unmatched. Here the CDR3 DNA reads TGTGCCAGCAGCGTCACCGGGACAGGCTATGGCTACACCTTC. Translation: CASSVTGTGYGYTF.

The chain employs TRBV5-5 and TRBJ2-7; no firm D call. Trimming shortened V by 5 bases and J by 0 bases, and 12 bases separated the two germline ends. Germline assignment: CDR1 SGHKS and CDR2 YYEKEE (reference sequence). This CDR3 comprises 14 residues. CDR3 protein: CASSRTESSYEQYF. DNA for the CDR3: TGTGCCAGCAGTCGGACGGAGAGCTCCTACGAGCAGTACTTC.

The rearrangement uses TRBV6-1 and TRBJ2-3, with a weak D call TRBD2 (6 bases). This CDR3 region has 13 residues. The V end lost 4 bases, the J end lost 4 bases, and 9 bases lay between the germline ends. Germline V gene lookup returns CDR1 MNHNS and CDR2 SASEGT. The CDR3 loop is CASSGAGPDTQYF. The CDR3 nucleotides are TGTGCCAGCAGTGGAGCGGGCCCAGATACGCAGTATTTT.